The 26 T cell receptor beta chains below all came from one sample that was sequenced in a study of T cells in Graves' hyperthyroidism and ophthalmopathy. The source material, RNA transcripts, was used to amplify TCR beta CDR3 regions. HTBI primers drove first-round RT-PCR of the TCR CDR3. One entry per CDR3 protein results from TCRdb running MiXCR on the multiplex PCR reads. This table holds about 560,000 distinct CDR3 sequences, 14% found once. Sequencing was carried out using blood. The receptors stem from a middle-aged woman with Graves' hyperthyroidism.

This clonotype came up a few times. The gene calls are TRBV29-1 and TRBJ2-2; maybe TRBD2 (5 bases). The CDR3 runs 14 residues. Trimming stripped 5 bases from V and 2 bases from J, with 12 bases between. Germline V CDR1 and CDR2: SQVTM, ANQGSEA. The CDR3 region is CSVLGVRNTGELFF. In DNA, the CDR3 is TGCAGCGTTCTCGGGGTTCGAAACACCGGGGAGCTGTTTTTT.

CDR3 nucleotides: TGCAGCGTTGGGGGGAACCAAGAGACCCAGTACTTC. Protein sequence: CSVGGNQETQYF. The chain uses TRBV29-1 and TRBJ2-5, with D perhaps being TRBD1 or TRBD2 (5 bases each). This CDR3 is built from 12 residues. The V end was cut by 4 bases, the J end by 0 bases, with 6 bases between. Germline values: CDR1 SQVTM, CDR2 ANQGSEA.

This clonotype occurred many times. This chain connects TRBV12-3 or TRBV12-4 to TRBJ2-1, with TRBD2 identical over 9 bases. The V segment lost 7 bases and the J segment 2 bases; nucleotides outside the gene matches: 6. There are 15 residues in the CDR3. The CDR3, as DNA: TGTGCCAGCACCTGGGGCGGGAGGGCCTACAATGAGCAGTTCTTC. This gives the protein CASTWGGRAYNEQFF.

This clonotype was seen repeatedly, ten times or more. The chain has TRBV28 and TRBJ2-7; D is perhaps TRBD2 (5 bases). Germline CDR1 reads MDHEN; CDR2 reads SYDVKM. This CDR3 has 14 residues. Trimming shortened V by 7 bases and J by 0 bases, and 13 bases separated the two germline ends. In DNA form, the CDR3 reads TGTGCCAGCACCCCCCGGGGTGTCTCCTACGAGCAGTACTTC. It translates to CASTPRGVSYEQYF.

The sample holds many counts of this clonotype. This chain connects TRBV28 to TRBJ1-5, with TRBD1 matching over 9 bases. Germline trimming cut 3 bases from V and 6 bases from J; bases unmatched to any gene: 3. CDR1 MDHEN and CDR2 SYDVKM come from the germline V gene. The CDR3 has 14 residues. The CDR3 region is CASSLGQGLQPQHF. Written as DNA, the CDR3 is TGTGCCAGCAGTTTGGGACAGGGCCTTCAGCCCCAGCATTTT.

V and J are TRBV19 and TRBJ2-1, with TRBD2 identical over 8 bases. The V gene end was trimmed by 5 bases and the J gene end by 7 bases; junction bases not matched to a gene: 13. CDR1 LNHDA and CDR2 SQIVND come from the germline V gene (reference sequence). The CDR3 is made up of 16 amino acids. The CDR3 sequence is CASSPRVSGRWNEQFF. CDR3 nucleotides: TGTGCCAGTAGTCCGAGAGTCAGCGGGAGATGGAATGAGCAGTTCTTC.

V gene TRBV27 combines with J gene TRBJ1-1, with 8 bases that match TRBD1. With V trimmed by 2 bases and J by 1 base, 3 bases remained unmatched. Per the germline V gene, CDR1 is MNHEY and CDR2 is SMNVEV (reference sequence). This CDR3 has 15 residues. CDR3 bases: TGTGCCAGCAGTTTAAGACAGGGGAGGAACACTGAAGCTTTCTTT. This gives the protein CASSLRQGRNTEAFF.

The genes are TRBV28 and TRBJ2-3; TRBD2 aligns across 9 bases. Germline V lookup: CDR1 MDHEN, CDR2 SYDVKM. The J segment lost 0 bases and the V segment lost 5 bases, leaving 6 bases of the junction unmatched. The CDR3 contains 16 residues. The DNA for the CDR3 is TGTGCCAGCAGTGAACCTAGCGGGATGAGCACAGATACGCAGTATTTT. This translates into CASSEPSGMSTDTQYF.

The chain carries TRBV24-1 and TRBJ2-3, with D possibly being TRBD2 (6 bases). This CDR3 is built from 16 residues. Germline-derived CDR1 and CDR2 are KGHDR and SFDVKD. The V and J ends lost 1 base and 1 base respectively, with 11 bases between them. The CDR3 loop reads CATSDFKREGTDTQYF. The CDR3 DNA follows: TGTGCCACCAGTGATTTTAAGAGGGAGGGCACAGATACGCAGTATTTT.

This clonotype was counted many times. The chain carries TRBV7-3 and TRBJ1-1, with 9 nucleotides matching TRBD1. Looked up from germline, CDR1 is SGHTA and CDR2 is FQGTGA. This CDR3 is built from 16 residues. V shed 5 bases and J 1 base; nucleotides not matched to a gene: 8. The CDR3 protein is CASSVTGTGTNTEAFF. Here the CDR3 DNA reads TGTGCCAGCAGCGTCACCGGGACAGGGACGAACACTGAAGCTTTCTTT.

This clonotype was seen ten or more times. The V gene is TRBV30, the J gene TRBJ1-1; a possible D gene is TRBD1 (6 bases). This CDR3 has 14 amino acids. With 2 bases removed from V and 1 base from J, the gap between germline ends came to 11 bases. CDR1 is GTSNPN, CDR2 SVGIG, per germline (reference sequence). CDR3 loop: CAWSQETGNTEAFF. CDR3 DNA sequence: TGTGCCTGGAGTCAAGAGACAGGGAACACTGAAGCTTTCTTT. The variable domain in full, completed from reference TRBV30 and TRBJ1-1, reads SQTIHQWPATLVQPVGSPLSLECTVEGTSNPNLYWYRQAAGRGLQLLFYSVGIGQISSEVPQNLSASRPQDRQFILSSKKLLLSDSGFYLCAWSQETGNTEAFFGQGTRLTVV.

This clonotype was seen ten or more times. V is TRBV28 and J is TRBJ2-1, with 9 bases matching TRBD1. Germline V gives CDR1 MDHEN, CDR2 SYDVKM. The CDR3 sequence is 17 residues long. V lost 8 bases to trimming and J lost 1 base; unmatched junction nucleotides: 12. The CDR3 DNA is TGTGCCAGCTGTCCGAACCCGGGACAGGGATCCTACAATGAGCAGTTCTTC. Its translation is CASCPNPGQGSYNEQFF.

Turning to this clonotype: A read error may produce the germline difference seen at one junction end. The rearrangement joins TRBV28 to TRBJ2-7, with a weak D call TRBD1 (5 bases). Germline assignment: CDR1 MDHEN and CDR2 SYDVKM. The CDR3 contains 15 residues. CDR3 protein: CASGLCCQGWFEQYF. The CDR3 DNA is TGTGCCAGCGGTTTATGCTGTCAGGGTTGGTTCGAGCAGTACTTC.

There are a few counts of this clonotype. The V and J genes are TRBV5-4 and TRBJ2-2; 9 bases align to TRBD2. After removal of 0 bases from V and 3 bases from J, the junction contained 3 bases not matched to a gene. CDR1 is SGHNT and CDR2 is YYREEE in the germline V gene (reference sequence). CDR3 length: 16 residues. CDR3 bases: TGTGCCAGCAGCTTGGGCGGGAGGGAGGACACCGGGGAGCTGTTTTTT. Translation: CASSLGGREDTGELFF.

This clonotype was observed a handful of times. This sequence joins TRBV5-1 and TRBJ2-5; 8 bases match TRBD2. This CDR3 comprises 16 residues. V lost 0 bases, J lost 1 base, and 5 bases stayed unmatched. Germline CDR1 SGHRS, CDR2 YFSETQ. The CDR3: CASSLAPAGAQETQYF. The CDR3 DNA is TGCGCCAGCAGCTTGGCCCCAGCGGGAGCCCAAGAGACCCAGTACTTC.

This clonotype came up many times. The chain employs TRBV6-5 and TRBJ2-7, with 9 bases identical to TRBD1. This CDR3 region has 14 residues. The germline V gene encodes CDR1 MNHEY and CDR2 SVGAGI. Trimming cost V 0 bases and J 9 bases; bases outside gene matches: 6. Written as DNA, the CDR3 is TGTGCCAGCAGTTACTCGGGACAGGGACCTCTGCAGTACTTC. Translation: CASSYSGQGPLQYF.

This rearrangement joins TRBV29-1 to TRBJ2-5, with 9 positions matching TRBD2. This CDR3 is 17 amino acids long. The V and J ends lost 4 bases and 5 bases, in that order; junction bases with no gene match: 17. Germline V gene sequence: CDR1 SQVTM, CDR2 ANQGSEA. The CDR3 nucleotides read TGCAGCGTTGTGGTTAGCGGGAGAGGAGGGTCAGGGGAGACCCAGTACTTC. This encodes CSVVVSGRGGSGETQYF.

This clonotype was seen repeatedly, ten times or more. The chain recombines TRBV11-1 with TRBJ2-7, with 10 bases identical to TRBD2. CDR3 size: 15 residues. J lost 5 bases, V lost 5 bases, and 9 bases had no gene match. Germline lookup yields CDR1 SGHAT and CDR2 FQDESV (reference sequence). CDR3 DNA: TGTGCCAGCAGCCCCACCCGGCTAGCGGGAGACGAGCAGTACTTC. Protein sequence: CASSPTRLAGDEQYF.

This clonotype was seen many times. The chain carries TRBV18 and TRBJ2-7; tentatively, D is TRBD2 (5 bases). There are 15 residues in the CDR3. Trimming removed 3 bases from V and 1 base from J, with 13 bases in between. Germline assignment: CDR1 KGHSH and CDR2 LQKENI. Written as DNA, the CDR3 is TGTGCCAGCTCACCCGTGGAGGAGGCATCCTACGAGCAGTACTTC. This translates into CASSPVEEASYEQYF.

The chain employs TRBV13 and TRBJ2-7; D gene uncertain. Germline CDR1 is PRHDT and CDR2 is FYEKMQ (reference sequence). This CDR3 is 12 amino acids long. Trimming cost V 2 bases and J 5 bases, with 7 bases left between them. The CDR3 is CASSLSTHEQYF. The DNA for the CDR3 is TGTGCCAGCAGCTTAAGCACCCACGAGCAGTACTTC.

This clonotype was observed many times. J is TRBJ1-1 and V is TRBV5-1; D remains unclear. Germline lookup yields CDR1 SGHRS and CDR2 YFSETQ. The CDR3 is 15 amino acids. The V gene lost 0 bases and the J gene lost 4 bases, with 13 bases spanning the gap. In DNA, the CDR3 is TGCGCCAGCAGCTTGGATCCGGGAGGCGGCACTGAAGCTTTCTTT. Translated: CASSLDPGGGTEAFF.

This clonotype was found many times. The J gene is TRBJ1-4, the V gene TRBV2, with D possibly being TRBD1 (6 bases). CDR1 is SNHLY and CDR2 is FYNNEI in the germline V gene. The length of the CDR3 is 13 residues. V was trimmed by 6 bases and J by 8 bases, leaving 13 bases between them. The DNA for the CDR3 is TGTGCCAGCAGGGGACACCTTGGAGAAAAACTGTTTTTT. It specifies CASRGHLGEKLFF.

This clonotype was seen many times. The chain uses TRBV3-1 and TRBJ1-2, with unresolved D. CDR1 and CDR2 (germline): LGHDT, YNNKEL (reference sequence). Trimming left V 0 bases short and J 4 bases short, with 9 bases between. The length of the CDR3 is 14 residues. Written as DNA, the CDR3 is TGTGCCAGCAGCCAAGATGGGCACACCTATGGCTACACCTTC. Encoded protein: CASSQDGHTYGYTF.

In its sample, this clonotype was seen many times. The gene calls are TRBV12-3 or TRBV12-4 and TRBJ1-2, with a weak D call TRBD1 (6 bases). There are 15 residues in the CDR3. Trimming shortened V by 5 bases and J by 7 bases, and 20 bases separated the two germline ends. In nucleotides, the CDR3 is TGTGCCAGCAGTCCCCCGGGGGCTCTTTTGAGTGGCTACACCTTC. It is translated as CASSPPGALLSGYTF.

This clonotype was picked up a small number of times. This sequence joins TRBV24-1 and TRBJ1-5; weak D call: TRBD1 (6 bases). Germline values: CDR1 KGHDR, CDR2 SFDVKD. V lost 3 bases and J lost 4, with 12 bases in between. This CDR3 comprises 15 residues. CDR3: CATSDAGQINQPQHF. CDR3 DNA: TGTGCCACCAGTGATGCCGGACAGATTAATCAGCCCCAGCATTTT.

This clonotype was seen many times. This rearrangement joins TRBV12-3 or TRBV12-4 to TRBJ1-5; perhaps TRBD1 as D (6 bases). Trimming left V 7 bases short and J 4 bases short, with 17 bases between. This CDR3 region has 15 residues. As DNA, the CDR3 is TGTGCCAGCACCCTGTGGGGGGGCAGTAATCAGCCCCAGCATTTT. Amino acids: CASTLWGGSNQPQHF.